Only one count was recorded for the clone carrying this T cell receptor (beta chain). Antigen unknown. This sample was taken from a study of shared clonotypes between healthy human individuals. The wider study: Per donor, CD8 memory used one plate, CD8 naive used two, CD4 memory used three and CD4 naive used three. Findings of the study overall: The four-donor shared clonotypes exceeded non-shared clonotypes in generation probability, with non-shared ones scoring lower.

Measured with immunoSEQ multiplex PCR; TCRdb has only the in-frame clones, and not every one. The sample has 2 million to 2.5 million clones, roughly 95% seen once. CD45RO negativity and positive selection for CCR7 defined naive CD8 cells, a population that excluded terminally differentiated effector memory CD45RA+ cells. Specimen: naive CD8+ T cells sorted from blood. This receptor was taken from a young man in good health.

CDR3 coding DNA: TGTGCCAGCAGCTTTTCTCGGGGCCCCCTCACCATATATTTT. The encoded protein is CASSFSRGPLTIYF. The chain recombines TRBV5-8 with TRBJ1-3, with D perhaps matching TRBD1 (5 bases). The V gene's germline CDR1 is SGHTS and CDR2 YDEGEE. The CDR3 is 14 amino acids. V was pared by 2 bases and J by 9 bases, with 15 bases between.